The entry that follows covers one T cell receptor (beta chain) sequence. CDR1 is MNHEY and CDR2 is SMNVEV in the germline V gene (reference sequence). The length of the CDR3 is 14 residues. Deletions cut 4 bases from V and 9 bases from J, with 16 bases between. Some clones are missing from TCRdb's copy, which holds only in-frame ones; the method was immunoSEQ multiplex PCR. The profile shows 270,000 or so clones, approximately 84% of them singletons. These data come from a study of blood T cell repertoires in COVID-19. Study summary: The origin of the acute and convalescent COVID-19 samples was the United States, Italy and Spain. T cells, B-cell-depleted T cells, or PBMCs provided the cDNA or gDNA that served as material.

Seattle-derived patients entered the study during active infection and were followed longitudinally. The sequence was collected from a human donor with COVID-19, enrolled during active disease. The donor label of this sample is uncertain. Sequenced: peripheral blood. The chain combines TRBV27 with TRBJ2-1; D uncertain. CDR3 coding DNA: TGTGCCAGCAGTTCACCCCAGGTCAGCCGTGAGCAGTTCTTC. Translating it yields CASSSPQVSREQFF.